A selection of T cell receptor beta chains follows, all from one sample in a study of T cell responses to AZD1222 COVID-19 vaccine. Using immunoSEQ multiplex PCR, the repertoire was profiled, and TCRdb retains in-frame clones only, with some absent. The sample contains 150,000 or so clones, around 91% of which appear only once. This specimen consisted of peripheral blood, obtained 28 days after the second AZD1222 dose. All receptors derive from an adult who received the AZD1222 COVID-19 vaccine. The CDR3 runs from the conserved cysteine through the conserved F or W. Fields, in order: CDR3 DNA, CDR3 protein, V gene, D gene, clone size, J gene. The D gene is left open where the match is weak. Some rows have no size entry. The others give once, few or many, or a class for an expanded clone.

TGTGCCTGGAGTACGGGGGGAGGGGAACACAATCAGCCCCAGCATTTT	CAWSTGGGEHNQPQHF	TRBV30	.	.	TRBJ1-5
TGTGCCAGCAGTTCTAACTATGGCTACACCTTC	CASSSNYGYTF	TRBV28	.	.	TRBJ1-2
TGTGCCAGCAGCTTGGTAGGGACCTATGGCTACACCTTC	CASSLVGTYGYTF	TRBV5-6	.	.	TRBJ1-2
TGTGCCAGCAGTTACGGCTCAAACCGCAACACCGGGGAGCTGTTTTTT	CASSYGSNRNTGELFF	TRBV6-2/TRBV6-3	.	few	TRBJ2-2
TGTGCCAGCAGTTACGGGCCCTTAAATTCACCCCTCCACTTT	CASSYGPLNSPLHF	TRBV6-5	.	.	TRBJ1-6
TGTGCCTGGAGAGAGGGGACTGTGGGAAATGAGCAGTTCTTC	CAWREGTVGNEQFF	TRBV30	.	.	TRBJ2-1
TGTGCCAGCAGTCCCCTACCGGGACAGGGGATGGATGGCTACACCTTC	CASSPLPGQGMDGYTF	TRBV6-2/TRBV6-3	TRBD1	.	TRBJ1-2
TGCGCCAGCAGACCCGGACTAGCGGGTGAGACCCAGTACTTC	CASRPGLAGETQYF	TRBV5-1	TRBD2	.	TRBJ2-5
TGCGCCAGCAGCCCAATTAGACTCTACTCCTACAATGAGCAGTTCTTC	CASSPIRLYSYNEQFF	TRBV4-1	.	.	TRBJ2-1
TGTGCCAGCAGTCTAAACTATGGCTACACCTTC	CASSLNYGYTF	TRBV6-5	.	.	TRBJ1-2
TGTGCCAGCAGCGGGGGCGGCGGTACCTACGAGCAGTACTTC	CASSGGGGTYEQYF	TRBV9	.	.	TRBJ2-7
TGTGCCAGCAGCAATTTTAACAGAAGAGGAAACACCATATATTTT	CASSNFNRRGNTIYF	TRBV21-1	.	.	TRBJ1-3
TGCGCCAGCAGCCAATCCCCGCGGAACACTGAAGCTTTCTTT	CASSQSPRNTEAFF	TRBV4-3	.	.	TRBJ1-1
TGTGCCCTACCTCAGGGGGTGAAAACTGAAGCTTTCTTT	CALPQGVKTEAFF	TRBV27	TRBD1	.	TRBJ1-1
TGTGCCTGGAGTGCGGCCTGGAAAGAGACCCAGTACTTC	CAWSAAWKETQYF	TRBV30	.	.	TRBJ2-5
TGTGCCAGCAGCCACAGGGACTTAGAGACCCAGTACTTC	CASSHRDLETQYF	TRBV9	.	.	TRBJ2-5
TGTGCCAGCAGTTCCCCGGGTTTTTCTCGCGGGGGAGCCTACGAGCAGTACTTC	CASSSPGFSRGGAYEQYF	TRBV28	TRBD2	once	TRBJ2-7
TGTGCCAGCAGTGAAGTGGTTAGCGGGAGAGACGAGCAGTACTTC	CASSEVVSGRDEQYF	TRBV6-1	TRBD2	.	TRBJ2-7
TGTGCCACCAGTGATACAGGGTCCAATCAGCCCCAGCATTTT	CATSDTGSNQPQHF	TRBV24-1	.	once	TRBJ1-5
TGTGCCAGCAGTGAAGCCCGGGGGACAGGGCCCCACGAGCAGTACTTC	CASSEARGTGPHEQYF	TRBV6-1	TRBD1	few	TRBJ2-7
TGTGCCACCAGTGATCCCAGGGTCGGCAATCAGCCCCAGCATTTT	CATSDPRVGNQPQHF	TRBV24-1	.	.	TRBJ1-5
TGCGCCAGCAGCTTGGAGGGTTTTTACGAGCAGTACTTC	CASSLEGFYEQYF	TRBV5-1	.	.	TRBJ2-7
TGTGCCAGCCTTGGGCACAGGGCGGCCACAGATACGCAGTATTTT	CASLGHRAATDTQYF	TRBV2	.	.	TRBJ2-3